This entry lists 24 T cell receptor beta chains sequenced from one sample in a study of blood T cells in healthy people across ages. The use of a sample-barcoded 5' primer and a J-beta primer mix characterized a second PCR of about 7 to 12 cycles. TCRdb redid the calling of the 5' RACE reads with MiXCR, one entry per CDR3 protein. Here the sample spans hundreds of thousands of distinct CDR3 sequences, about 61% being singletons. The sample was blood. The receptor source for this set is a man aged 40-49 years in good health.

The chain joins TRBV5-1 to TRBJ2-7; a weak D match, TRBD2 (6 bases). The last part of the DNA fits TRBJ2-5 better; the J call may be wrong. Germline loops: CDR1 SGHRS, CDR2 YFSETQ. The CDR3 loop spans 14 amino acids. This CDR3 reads CASSLMEGLETQYF. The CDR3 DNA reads TGCGCCAGCAGCTTGATGGAGGGTCTAGAGACCCAGTACTTC.

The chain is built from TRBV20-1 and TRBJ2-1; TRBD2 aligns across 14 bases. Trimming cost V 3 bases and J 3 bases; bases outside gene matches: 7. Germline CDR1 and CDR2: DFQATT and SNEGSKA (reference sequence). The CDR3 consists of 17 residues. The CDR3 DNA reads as TGCAGTGCTAGGGGACTAGCGGGGGCCTTCGACTACAATGAGCAGTTCTTC. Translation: CSARGLAGAFDYNEQFF.

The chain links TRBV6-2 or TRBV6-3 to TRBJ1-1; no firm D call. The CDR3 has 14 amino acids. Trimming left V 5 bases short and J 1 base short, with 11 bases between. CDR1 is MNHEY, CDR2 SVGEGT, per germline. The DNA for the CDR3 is TGTGCCAGCAGTGATCACACGCCGAACACTGAAGCTTTCTTT. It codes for CASSDHTPNTEAFF.

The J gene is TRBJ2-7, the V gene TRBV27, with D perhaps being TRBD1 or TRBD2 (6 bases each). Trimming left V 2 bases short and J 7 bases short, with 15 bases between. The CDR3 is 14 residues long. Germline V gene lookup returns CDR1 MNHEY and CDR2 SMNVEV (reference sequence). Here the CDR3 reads CASSLAGQGWEQYF. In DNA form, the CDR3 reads TGTGCCAGCAGTTTAGCGGGGCAGGGGTGGGAGCAGTACTTC.

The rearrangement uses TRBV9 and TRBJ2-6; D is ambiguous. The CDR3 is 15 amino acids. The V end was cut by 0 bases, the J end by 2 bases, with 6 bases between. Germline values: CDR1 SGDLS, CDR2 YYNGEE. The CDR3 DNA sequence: TGTGCCAGCAGCGTAGTCTCCACTGGGGCCAACGTCCTGACTTTC. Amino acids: CASSVVSTGANVLTF.

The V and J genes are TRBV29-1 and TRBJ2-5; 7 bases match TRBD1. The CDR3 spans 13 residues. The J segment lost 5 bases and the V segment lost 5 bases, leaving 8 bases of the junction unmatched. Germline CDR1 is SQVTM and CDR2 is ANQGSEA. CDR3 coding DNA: TGCAGCGTTTCGACAGGGCCTACGGAGACCCAGTACTTC. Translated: CSVSTGPTETQYF.

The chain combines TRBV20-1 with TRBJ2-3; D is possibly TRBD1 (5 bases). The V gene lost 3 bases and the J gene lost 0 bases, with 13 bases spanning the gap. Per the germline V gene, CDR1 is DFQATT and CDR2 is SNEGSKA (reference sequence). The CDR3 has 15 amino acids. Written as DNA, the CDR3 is TGCAGTGCTAGCACGCGGACACGAAGCACAGATACGCAGTATTTT. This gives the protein CSASTRTRSTDTQYF.

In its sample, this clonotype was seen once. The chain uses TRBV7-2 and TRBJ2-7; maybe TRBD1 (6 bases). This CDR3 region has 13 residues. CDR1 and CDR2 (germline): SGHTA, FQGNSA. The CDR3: CALNPEGVGEQYF. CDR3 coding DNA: TGTGCTTTAAACCCAGAGGGGGTCGGCGAGCAGTACTTC.

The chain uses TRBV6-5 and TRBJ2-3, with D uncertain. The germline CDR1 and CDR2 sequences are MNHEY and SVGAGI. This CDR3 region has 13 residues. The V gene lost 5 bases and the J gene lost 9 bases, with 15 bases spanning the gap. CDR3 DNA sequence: TGTGCCAGCAGTGACAACCGAGCCGGAACGCAGTATTTT. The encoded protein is CASSDNRAGTQYF.

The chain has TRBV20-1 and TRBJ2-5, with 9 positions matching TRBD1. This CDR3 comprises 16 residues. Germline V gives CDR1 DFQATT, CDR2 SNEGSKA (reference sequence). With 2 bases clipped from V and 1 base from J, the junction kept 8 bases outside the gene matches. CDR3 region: CSARQADRGIQETQYF. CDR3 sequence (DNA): TGCAGTGCTAGACAAGCGGACAGGGGAATCCAAGAGACCCAGTACTTC.

CDR3 DNA: TGTGCCAGCCACCGGGACAGGGGGATCAATGAGCAGTTCTTC. The encoded protein is CASHRDRGINEQFF. The chain links TRBV6-2 or TRBV6-3 to TRBJ2-1, with TRBD1 matching 11 bases. V gave up 8 bases and J gave up 6 bases; unmatched junction bases: 6. The length of the CDR3 is 14 residues. CDR1 and CDR2 from the germline V gene are MNHEY and SVGEGT.

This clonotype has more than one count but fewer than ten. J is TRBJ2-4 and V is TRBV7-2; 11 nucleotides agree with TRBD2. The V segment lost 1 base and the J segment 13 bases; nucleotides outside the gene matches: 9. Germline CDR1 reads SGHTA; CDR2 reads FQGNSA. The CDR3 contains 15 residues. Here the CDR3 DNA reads TGTGCCAGCAGCTTAGATGGACTAGCGGGTCGGGAGCAGTACTTC. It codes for CASSLDGLAGREQYF.

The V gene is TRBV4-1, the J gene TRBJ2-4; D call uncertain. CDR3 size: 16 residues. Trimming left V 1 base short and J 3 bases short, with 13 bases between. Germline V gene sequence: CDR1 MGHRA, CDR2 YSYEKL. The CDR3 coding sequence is TGCGCCAGCAGCCAAGGTGATGACGGAAGCAAAAACATTCAGTACTTC. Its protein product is CASSQGDDGSKNIQYF.

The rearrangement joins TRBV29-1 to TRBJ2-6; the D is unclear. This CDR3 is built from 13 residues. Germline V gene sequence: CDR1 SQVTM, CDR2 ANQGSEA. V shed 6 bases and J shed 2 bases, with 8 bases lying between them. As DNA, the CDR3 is TGCAGCGTAACAGCCACTGGGGCCAACGTCCTGACTTTC. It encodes CSVTATGANVLTF.

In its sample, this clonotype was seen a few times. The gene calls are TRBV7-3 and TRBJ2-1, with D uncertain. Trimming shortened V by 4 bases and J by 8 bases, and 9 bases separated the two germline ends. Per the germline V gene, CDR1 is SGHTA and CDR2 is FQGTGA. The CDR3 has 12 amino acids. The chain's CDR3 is CASSSDGDEQFF. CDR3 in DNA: TGTGCCAGCAGCTCTGACGGCGATGAGCAGTTCTTC. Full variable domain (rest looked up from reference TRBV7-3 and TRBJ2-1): GAGVSQTPSNKVTEKGKYVELRCDPISGHTALYWYRQSLGQGPEFLIYFQGTGAADDSGLPNDRFFAVRPEGSVSTLKIQRTERGDSAVYLCASSSDGDEQFFGPGTRLTVL.

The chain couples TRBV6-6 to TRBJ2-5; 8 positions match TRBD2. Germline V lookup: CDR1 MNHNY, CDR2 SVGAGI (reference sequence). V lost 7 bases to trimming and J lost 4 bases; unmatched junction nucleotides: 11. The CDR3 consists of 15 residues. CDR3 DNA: TGTGCCAGCATTGATTCGGGAGGGCCGGGAGAGACCCAGTACTTC. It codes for CASIDSGGPGETQYF.

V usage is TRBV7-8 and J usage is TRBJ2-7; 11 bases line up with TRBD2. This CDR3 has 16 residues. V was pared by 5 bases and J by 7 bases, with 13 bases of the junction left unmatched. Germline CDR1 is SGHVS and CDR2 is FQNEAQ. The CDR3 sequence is CASSMGLAVSIGEQYF. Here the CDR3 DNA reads TGTGCCAGCAGCATGGGACTAGCGGTCTCCATCGGGGAGCAGTACTTC. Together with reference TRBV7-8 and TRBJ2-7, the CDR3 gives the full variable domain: GAGVSQSPRYKVAKRGQDVALRCDPISGHVSLFWYQQALGQGPEFLTYFQNEAQLDKSGLPSDRFFAERPEGSVSTLKIQRTQQEDSAVYLCASSMGLAVSIGEQYFGPGTRLTVT.

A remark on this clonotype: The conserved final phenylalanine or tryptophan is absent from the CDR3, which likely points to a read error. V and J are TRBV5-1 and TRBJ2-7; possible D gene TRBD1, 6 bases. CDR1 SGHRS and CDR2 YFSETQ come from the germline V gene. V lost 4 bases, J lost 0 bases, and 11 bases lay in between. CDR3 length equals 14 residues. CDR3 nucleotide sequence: TGCGCCAGCAGCCAACAGGGCAACTCCTACGAGCAGTACTTA. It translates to CASSQQGNSYEQYL.

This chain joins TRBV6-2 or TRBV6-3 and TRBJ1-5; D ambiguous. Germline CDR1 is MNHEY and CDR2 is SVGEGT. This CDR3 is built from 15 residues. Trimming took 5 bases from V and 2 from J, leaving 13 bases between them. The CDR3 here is CASSLGREGNQPQHF. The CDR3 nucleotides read TGTGCCAGCAGTCTCGGGAGGGAAGGCAATCAGCCCCAGCATTTT.

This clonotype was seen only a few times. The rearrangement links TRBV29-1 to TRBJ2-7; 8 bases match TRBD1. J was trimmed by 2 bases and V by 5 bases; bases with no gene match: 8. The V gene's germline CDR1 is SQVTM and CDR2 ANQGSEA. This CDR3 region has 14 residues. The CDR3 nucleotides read TGCAGCGTTCTGGACAGGGATGTGCCCTACGAGCAGTACTTC. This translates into CSVLDRDVPYEQYF.

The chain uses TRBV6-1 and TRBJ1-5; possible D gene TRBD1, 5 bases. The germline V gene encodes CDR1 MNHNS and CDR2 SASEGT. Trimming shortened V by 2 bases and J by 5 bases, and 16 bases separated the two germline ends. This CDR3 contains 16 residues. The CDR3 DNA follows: TGTGCCAGCAGTGAAAGTCTCAGGGCTTCAGATCAGCCCCAGCATTTT. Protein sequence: CASSESLRASDQPQHF.

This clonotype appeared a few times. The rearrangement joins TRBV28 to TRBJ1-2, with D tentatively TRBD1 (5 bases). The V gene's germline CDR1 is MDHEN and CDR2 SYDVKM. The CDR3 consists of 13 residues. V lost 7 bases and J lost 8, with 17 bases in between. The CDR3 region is CASTWKSGIGYTF. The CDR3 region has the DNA TGTGCCAGCACATGGAAGTCAGGGATCGGCTACACCTTC.

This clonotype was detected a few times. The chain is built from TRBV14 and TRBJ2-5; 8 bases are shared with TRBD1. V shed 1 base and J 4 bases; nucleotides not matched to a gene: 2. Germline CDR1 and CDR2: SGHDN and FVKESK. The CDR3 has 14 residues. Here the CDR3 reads CASSQAQGAETQYF. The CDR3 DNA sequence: TGTGCCAGCAGCCAAGCTCAGGGGGCAGAGACCCAGTACTTC.

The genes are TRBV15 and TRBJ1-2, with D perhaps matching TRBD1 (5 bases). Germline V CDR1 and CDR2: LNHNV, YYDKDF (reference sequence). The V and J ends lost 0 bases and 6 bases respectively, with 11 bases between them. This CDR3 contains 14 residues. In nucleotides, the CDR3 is TGTGCCACCAGCAGAGATCTAGGGGCTGATGGCTACACCTTC. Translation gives CATSRDLGADGYTF.